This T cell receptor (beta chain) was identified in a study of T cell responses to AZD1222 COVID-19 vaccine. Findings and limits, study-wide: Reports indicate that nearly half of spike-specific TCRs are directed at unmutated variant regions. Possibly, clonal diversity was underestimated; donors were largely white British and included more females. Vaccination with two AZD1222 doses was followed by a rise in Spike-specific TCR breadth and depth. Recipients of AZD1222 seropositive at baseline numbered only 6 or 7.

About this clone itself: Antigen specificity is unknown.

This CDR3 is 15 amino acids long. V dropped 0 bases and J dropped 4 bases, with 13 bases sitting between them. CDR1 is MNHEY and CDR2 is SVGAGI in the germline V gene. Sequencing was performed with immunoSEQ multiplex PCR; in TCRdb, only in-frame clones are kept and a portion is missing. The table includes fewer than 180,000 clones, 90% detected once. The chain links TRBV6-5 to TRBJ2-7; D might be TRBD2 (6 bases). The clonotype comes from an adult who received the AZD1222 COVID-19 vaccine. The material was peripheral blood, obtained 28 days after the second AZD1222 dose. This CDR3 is CASSYSTAGRYEQYF. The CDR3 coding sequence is TGTGCCAGCAGTTACTCGACGGCAGGGAGGTACGAGCAGTACTTC.